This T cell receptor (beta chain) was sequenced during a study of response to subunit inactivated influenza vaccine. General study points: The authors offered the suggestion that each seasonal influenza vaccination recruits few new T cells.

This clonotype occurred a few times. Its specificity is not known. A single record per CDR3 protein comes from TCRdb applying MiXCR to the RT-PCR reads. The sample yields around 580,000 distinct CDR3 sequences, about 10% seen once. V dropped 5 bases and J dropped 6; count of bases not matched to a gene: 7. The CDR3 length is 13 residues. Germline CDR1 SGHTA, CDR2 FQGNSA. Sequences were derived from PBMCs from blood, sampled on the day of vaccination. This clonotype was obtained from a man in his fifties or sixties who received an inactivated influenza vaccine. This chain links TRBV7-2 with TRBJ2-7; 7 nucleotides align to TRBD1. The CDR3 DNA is TGTGCCAGCAGCGCAGGGACAGCTCGCGAGCAGTACTTC. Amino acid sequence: CASSAGTAREQYF.